A single sample gave rise to the 21 T cell receptor beta chains below, sequenced in a study of cytomegalovirus exposure and HLA in healthy donors. In the PCR, 60 Vbeta and 13 Jbeta primers were used. Generated by immunoSEQ multiplex PCR, the TCRdb table keeps only in-frame clones and is missing some. The table records about 64,000 clones, 65% to 90% of them present only once. Sequences were obtained from PBMCs. The receptors originated from a female donor in good health and CMV-seronegative.

The chain carries TRBV28 and TRBJ2-7; 7 bases fit TRBD1. Germline-derived CDR1 and CDR2 are MDHEN and SYDVKM. V was clipped by 6 bases and J by 2 bases; unmatched bases: 1. This CDR3 region has 12 residues. This CDR3 is CASRGQTYEQYF. CDR3 in DNA: TGTGCCAGCAGGGGACAGACCTACGAGCAGTACTTC. Full variable domain (rest looked up from reference TRBV28 and TRBJ2-7): DVKVTQSSRYLVKRTGEKVFLECVQDMDHENMFWYRQDPGLGLRLIYFSYDVKMKEKGDIPEGYSVSREKKERFSLILESASTNQTSMYLCASRGQTYEQYFGPGTRLTVT.

The chain combines TRBV4-1 with TRBJ1-2; no reliable D call. V gave up 0 bases and J gave up 0 bases, with 14 bases separating them. This CDR3 has 17 residues. Germline CDR1 and CDR2: MGHRA and YSYEKL. As DNA, the CDR3 is TGCGCCAGCAGCCAAGACTGGGGAGGCCATACTAACTATGGCTACACCTTC. Amino acids: CASSQDWGGHTNYGYTF.

The chain links TRBV9 to TRBJ2-7, with 10 nucleotides matching TRBD2. The junction had 9 bases not matched to a gene; V was cut back by 3 bases and J by 0 bases. The CDR3 spans 17 residues. CDR1 and CDR2 (germline): SGDLS, YYNGEE. The DNA for the CDR3 is TGTGCCAGCAGCGCGGGGACTAGCGCAGTTTACTCCTACGAGCAGTACTTC. It is translated as CASSAGTSAVYSYEQYF.

This clone was observed a single time. The chain employs TRBV10-2 and TRBJ1-1; 10 nucleotides align to TRBD1. This CDR3 contains 15 residues. V shed 3 bases and J 5 bases; nucleotides not matched to a gene: 6. Germline values: CDR1 WSHSY, CDR2 SAAADI. The CDR3, as DNA: TGCGCCAGCAGTGATAGGGACAGGGGCAATACTGAAGCTTTCTTT. Its translation is CASSDRDRGNTEAFF.

The CDR3 bases are TGTGCCAGCAGCTTGGTTACAGGTCGGAGGGGACATTCACCCCTCCACTTT. This translates into CASSLVTGRRGHSPLHF. This chain links TRBV7-2 with TRBJ1-6, with TRBD1 as a possible D gene (5 bases). Germline values: CDR1 SGHTA, CDR2 FQGNSA. The CDR3 spans 17 residues. V was pared by 3 bases and J by 8 bases, with 20 bases between.

This rearrangement joins TRBV19 to TRBJ2-2; 8 nucleotides match TRBD1. The CDR3 is 16 amino acids. Germline values: CDR1 LNHDA, CDR2 SQIVND (reference sequence). Unmatched junction bases numbered 12, after V lost 8 bases and J lost 4 bases. The CDR3 DNA reads TGTGCCAGTGTTCCCGACAGGGGTCTGGCCACCGGGGAGCTGTTTTTT. It encodes CASVPDRGLATGELFF.

In this sample, this clone turned up once. The gene calls are TRBV27 and TRBJ2-1; 7 nucleotides match TRBD2. Germline CDR1 MNHEY, CDR2 SMNVEV (reference sequence). The CDR3 spans 13 residues. Losses at the gene ends were 0 bases for V and 10 bases for J; bases not matched to a gene: 3. The CDR3 region has the DNA TGTGCCAGCAGTTTATCTAGCGGGTTAGAGCAGTTCTTC. Translating it yields CASSLSSGLEQFF.

The genes are TRBV28 and TRBJ1-2; 8 positions agree with TRBD1. The germline V gene has CDR1 MDHEN and CDR2 SYDVKM. This CDR3 is built from 13 residues. CDR3 coding DNA: TGTGCGGGCGCTGGGGGACAGGCATATGGCTACACCTTC. This gives the protein CAGAGGQAYGYTF.

The chain is built from TRBV6-1 and TRBJ2-7; D is possibly TRBD1 (6 bases). The CDR3 is made up of 12 amino acids. V dropped 5 bases and J dropped 5 bases, with 10 bases sitting between them. Germline CDR1 is MNHNS and CDR2 is SASEGT. CDR3 bases: TGTGCCAGCAGTCAAGACAGGCACGAGCAGTACTTC. Translation: CASSQDRHEQYF.

The chain links TRBV5-1 to TRBJ1-6; D not resolved. The CDR3 is 15 residues long. The V end was cut by 0 bases, the J end by 7 bases, with 11 bases between. Per the germline V gene, CDR1 is SGHRS and CDR2 is YFSETQ. Here the CDR3 reads CASSLGLRENSPLHF. The CDR3 region has the DNA TGCGCCAGCAGCTTGGGGTTAAGGGAGAATTCACCCCTCCACTTT.

This chain links TRBV27 with TRBJ1-2, with 8 bases fitting TRBD1. V shed 2 bases and J 4 bases; nucleotides not matched to a gene: 6. The germline gives CDR1 MNHEY, CDR2 SMNVEV (reference sequence). The CDR3 length is 15 residues. The CDR3 reads CASSLMGTGGYGYTF. The CDR3 DNA reads as TGTGCCAGCAGTTTAATGGGTACAGGGGGCTATGGCTACACCTTC.

The rearrangement uses TRBV18 and TRBJ1-4, with D unresolved. There are 14 residues in the CDR3. V was cut by 5 bases and J by 7 bases, with 14 bases left in between. Germline V CDR1 and CDR2: KGHSH, LQKENI. The CDR3 loop reads CASSKTAGIEKLFF. CDR3 in DNA: TGTGCCAGCTCAAAAACTGCGGGGATTGAAAAACTGTTTTTT.

The gene calls are TRBV14 and TRBJ2-7; TRBD2 agrees at 7 bases. The CDR3 consists of 15 residues. The V and J ends lost 4 bases and 0 bases, in that order; junction bases with no gene match: 6. The germline gives CDR1 SGHDN, CDR2 FVKESK. CDR3 DNA sequence: TGTGCCAGCAGCCCCCGAGGCGGGGGCTCCTACGAGCAGTACTTC. Its translation is CASSPRGGGSYEQYF. Supplemented by reference TRBV14 and TRBJ2-7, the full variable domain reads EAGVTQFPSHSVIEKGQTVTLRCDPISGHDNLYWYRRVMGKEIKFLLHFVKESKQDESGMPNNRFLAERTGGTYSTLKVQPAELEDSGVYFCASSPRGGGSYEQYFGPGTRLTVT.

This chain uses TRBV5-4 with TRBJ1-4, with D hard to call. Germline assignment: CDR1 SGHNT and CDR2 YYREEE (reference sequence). Trimming cost V 6 bases and J 3 bases, with 18 bases left between them. The CDR3 is 16 amino acids. The CDR3 bases are TGTGCCAGCACCCGGGGTGGGCTGGGAGCTAATGAAAAACTGTTTTTT. Amino acid sequence: CASTRGGLGANEKLFF.

The V gene is TRBV6-5, the J gene TRBJ1-4; no clear D. This CDR3 contains 15 residues. The V gene lost 0 bases and the J gene lost 0 bases, with 5 bases spanning the gap. Germline CDR1 and CDR2: MNHEY and SVGAGI. The CDR3 region is CASSYSESTNEKLFF. The CDR3 nucleotides are TGTGCCAGCAGTTACTCAGAGTCAACTAATGAAAAACTGTTTTTT.

This chain joins TRBV7-2 and TRBJ1-2, with TRBD1 as a possible D gene (6 bases). The CDR3 has 13 amino acids. Per germline, CDR1 SGHTA and CDR2 FQGNSA. Trimming cost V 5 bases and J 4 bases, with 11 bases left between them. The CDR3: CASSQVGAYGYTF. For the CDR3, the DNA is TGTGCCAGCAGCCAAGTGGGGGCCTATGGCTACACCTTC.

This clone appeared a single time. This sequence joins TRBV2 and TRBJ2-2; 9 nucleotides agree with TRBD2. This CDR3 has 15 amino acids. Germline values: CDR1 SNHLY, CDR2 FYNNEI. With V trimmed by 5 bases and J by 5 bases, 6 bases remained unmatched. The CDR3 coding sequence is TGTGCCAGCAGTAGCGGGGGGCCGGGGACCGGGGAGCTGTTTTTT. As protein: CASSSGGPGTGELFF.

V is TRBV10-3 and J is TRBJ2-1; 8 bases line up with TRBD1. Germline trimming cut 4 bases from V and 7 bases from J; bases unmatched to any gene: 9. Germline V gene sequence: CDR1 ENHRY, CDR2 SYGVKD. There are 15 residues in the CDR3. The CDR3 sequence is CAISGKLQGANEQFF. CDR3 nucleotides: TGTGCCATCAGTGGTAAACTCCAGGGGGCTAATGAGCAGTTCTTC.

The V call is TRBV5-5, the J call TRBJ2-3; 7 nucleotides match TRBD1. Trimming removed 5 bases from V and 0 bases from J; junction bases left unmatched: 9. The CDR3 is 16 amino acids. The germline gives CDR1 SGHKS, CDR2 YYEKEE (reference sequence). The CDR3 DNA sequence: TGTGCCAGCAGTTCAGGACAGGTGTCTAGCACAGATACGCAGTATTTT. Translating gives CASSSGQVSSTDTQYF. The variable domain in full, with the rest retrieved from reference TRBV5-5 and TRBJ2-3, is DAGVTQSPTHLIKTRGQQVTLRCSPISGHKSVSWYQQVLGQGPQFIFQYYEKEERGRGNFPDRFSARQFPNYSSELNVNALLLGDSALYLCASSSGQVSSTDTQYFGPGTRLTVL.

This sequence joins TRBV5-1 and TRBJ1-1, with TRBD1 as a possible D gene (6 bases). Germline lookup yields CDR1 SGHRS and CDR2 YFSETQ. Deletions cut 4 bases from V and 7 bases from J, with 14 bases between. The CDR3 loop spans 13 amino acids. The CDR3 DNA sequence: TGCGCCAGCAGCGCTAGGACAGAGGGTGAAGCTTTCTTT. It translates to CASSARTEGEAFF.

This sequence joins TRBV5-1 and TRBJ1-1, with 10 bases lining up with TRBD1. The CDR3 length is 14 residues. Germline V CDR1 and CDR2: SGHRS, YFSETQ. After removal of 4 bases from V and 11 bases from J, the junction contained 11 bases not matched to a gene. The CDR3 spells CASSPGQGGLKAFF. CDR3 DNA sequence: TGCGCCAGCAGCCCTGGACAGGGGGGTCTGAAGGCTTTCTTT.